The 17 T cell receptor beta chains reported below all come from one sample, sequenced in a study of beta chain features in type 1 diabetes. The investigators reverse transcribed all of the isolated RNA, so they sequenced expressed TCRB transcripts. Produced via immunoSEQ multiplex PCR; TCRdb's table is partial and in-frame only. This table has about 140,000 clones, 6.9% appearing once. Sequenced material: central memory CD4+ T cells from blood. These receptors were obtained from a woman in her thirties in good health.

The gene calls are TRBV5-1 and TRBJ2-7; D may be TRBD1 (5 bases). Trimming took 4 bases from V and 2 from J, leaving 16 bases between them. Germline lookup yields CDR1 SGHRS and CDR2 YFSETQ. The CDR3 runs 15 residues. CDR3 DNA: TGCGCCAGCAGCCACCGGACCCAGGGAACCTACGAGCAGTACTTC. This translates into CASSHRTQGTYEQYF.

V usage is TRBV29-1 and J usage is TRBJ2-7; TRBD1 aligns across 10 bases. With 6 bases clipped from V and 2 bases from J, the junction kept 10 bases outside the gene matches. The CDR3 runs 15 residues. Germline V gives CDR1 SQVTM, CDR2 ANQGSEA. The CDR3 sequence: CSVKTGTGAAYEQYF. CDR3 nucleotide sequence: TGCAGCGTGAAAACCGGGACAGGGGCCGCCTACGAGCAGTACTTC.

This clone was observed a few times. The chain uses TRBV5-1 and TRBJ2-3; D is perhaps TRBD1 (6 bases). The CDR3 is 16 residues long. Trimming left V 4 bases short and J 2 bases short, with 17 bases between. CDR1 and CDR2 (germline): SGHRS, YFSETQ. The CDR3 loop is CASSPQGASPTDTQYF. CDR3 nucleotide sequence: TGCGCCAGCAGCCCACAGGGAGCCTCCCCCACAGATACGCAGTATTTT.

Written as DNA, the CDR3 is TGTGCCAGCAGCATTGACAGGGGTCGCAGCGGAGCCCTTGCCACAGATACGCAGTATTTT. Its translation: CASSIDRGRSGALATDTQYF. The J gene is TRBJ2-3, the V gene TRBV21-1; the D segment call TRBD1 is taken from the table without a DNA check. TRBV21-1 is a recognized pseudogene. The CDR3 consists of 20 residues.

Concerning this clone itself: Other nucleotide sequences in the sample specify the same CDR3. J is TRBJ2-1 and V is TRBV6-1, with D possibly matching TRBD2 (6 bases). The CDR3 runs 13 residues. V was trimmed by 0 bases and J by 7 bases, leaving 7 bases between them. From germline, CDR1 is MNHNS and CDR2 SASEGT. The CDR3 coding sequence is TGTGCCAGCAGTGAAGCCCGGGGGAATGAGCAGTTCTTC. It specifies CASSEARGNEQFF.

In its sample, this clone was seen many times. CDR3 nucleotide sequence: TGCAGCGTTGAGGGAGTCACCTACAATGAGCAGTTCTTC. Residues: CSVEGVTYNEQFF. The rearrangement links TRBV29-1 to TRBJ2-1, with D possibly TRBD2 on 5 matching bases. The V gene's germline CDR1 is SQVTM and CDR2 ANQGSEA. The CDR3 sequence is 13 residues long. The V end lost 3 bases, the J end lost 2 bases, and 8 bases lay between the germline ends.

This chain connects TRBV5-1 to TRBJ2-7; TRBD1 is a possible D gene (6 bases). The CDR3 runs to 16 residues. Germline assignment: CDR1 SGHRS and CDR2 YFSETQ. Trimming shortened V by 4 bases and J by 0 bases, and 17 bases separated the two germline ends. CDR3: CASSPSSRGNSYEQYF. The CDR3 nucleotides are TGCGCCAGCAGCCCCTCTAGCAGGGGCAACTCCTACGAGCAGTACTTC.

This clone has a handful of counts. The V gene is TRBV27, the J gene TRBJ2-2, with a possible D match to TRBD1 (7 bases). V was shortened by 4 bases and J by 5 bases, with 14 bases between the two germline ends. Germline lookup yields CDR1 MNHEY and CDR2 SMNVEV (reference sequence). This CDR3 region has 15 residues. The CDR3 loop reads CASSSEGAHTGELFF. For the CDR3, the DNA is TGTGCCAGCAGTTCGGAGGGGGCGCATACCGGGGAGCTGTTTTTT.

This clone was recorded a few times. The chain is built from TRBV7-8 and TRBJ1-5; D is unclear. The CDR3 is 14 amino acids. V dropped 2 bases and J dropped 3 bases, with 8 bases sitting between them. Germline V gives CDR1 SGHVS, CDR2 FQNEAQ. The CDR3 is CASSLREINQPQHF. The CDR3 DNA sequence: TGTGCCAGCAGCTTACGGGAGATCAATCAGCCCCAGCATTTT.

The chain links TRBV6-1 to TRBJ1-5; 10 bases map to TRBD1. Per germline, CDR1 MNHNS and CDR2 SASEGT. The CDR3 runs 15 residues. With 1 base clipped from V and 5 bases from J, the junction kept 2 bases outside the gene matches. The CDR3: CASSEGGTGDQPQHF. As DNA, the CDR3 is TGTGCCAGCAGTGAAGGGGGGACAGGGGATCAGCCCCAGCATTTT.

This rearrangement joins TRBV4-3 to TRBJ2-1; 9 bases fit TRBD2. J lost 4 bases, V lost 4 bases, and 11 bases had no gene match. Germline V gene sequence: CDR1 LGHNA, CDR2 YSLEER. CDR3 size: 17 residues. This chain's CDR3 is CASSRTTGTSTYNEQFF. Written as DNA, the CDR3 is TGCGCCAGCAGCCGGACAACCGGGACTAGCACTTACAATGAGCAGTTCTTC.

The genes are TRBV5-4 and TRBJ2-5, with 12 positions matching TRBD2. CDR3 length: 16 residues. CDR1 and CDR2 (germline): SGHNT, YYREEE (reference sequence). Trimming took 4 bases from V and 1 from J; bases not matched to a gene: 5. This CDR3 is CASSAGTSGFQETQYF. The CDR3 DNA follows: TGTGCCAGCAGCGCAGGGACTAGCGGGTTCCAAGAGACCCAGTACTTC. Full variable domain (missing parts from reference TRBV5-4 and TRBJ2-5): ETGVTQSPTHLIKTRGQQVTLRCSSQSGHNTVSWYQQALGQGPQFIFQYYREEENGRGNFPPRFSGLQFPNYSSELNVNALELDDSALYLCASSAGTSGFQETQYFGPGTRLLVL.

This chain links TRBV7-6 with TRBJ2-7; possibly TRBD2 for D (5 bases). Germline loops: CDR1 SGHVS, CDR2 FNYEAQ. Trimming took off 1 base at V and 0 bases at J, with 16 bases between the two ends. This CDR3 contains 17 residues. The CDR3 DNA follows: TGTGCCAGCAGCTTAGAAGCGTCTAGCACGCTCTCCTACGAGCAGTACTTC. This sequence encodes CASSLEASSTLSYEQYF. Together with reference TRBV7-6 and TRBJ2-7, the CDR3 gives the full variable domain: GAGVSQSPRYKVTKRGQDVALRCDPISGHVSLYWYRQALGQGPEFLTYFNYEAQQDKSGLPNDRFSAERPEGSISTLTIQRTEQRDSAMYRCASSLEASSTLSYEQYFGPGTRLTVT.

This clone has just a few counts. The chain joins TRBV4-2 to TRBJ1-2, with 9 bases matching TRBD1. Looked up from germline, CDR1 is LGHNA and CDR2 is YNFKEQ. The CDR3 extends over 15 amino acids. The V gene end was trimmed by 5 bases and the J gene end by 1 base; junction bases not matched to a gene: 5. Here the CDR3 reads CASSGGTGHNYGYTF. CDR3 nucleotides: TGTGCCAGCAGCGGGGGGACAGGGCATAACTATGGCTACACCTTC.

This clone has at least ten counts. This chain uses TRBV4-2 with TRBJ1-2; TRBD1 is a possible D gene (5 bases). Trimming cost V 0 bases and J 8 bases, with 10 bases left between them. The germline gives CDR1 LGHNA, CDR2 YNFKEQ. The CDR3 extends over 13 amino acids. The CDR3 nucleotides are TGTGCCAGCAGCCAAGAAGGGGTACAAGGCTACACCTTC. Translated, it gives CASSQEGVQGYTF.

CDR3 protein: CASSLLAGSNTGELFF. In DNA, the CDR3 is TGCGCCAGCAGCCTACTAGCGGGCTCGAACACCGGGGAGCTGTTTTTT. V usage is TRBV4-3 and J usage is TRBJ2-2; the match to TRBD2 covers 9 bases. CDR1 LGHNA and CDR2 YSLEER come from the germline V gene. Trimming at V came to 4 bases and at J to 0 bases, leaving 3 bases not matched to a gene. This CDR3 spans 16 amino acids.

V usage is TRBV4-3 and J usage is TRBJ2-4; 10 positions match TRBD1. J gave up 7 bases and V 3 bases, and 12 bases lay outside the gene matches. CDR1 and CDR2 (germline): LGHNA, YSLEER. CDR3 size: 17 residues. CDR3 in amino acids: CASSQRKSGQGRNIQYF. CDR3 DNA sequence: TGCGCCAGCAGCCAGCGGAAATCGGGACAGGGGAGGAACATTCAGTACTTC.